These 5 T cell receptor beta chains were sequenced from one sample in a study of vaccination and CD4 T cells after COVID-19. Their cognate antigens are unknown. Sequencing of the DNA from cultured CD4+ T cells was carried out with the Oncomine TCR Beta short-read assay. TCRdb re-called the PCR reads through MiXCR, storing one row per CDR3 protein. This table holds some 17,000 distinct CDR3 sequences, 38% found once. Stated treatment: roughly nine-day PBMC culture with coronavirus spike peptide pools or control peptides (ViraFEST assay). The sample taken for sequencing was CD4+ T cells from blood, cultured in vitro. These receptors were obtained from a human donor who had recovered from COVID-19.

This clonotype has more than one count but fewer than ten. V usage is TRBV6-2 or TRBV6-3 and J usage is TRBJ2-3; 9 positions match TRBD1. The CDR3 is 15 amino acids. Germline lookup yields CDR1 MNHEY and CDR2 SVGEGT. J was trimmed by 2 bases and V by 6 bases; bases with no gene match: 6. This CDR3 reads CASSPGTGHTDTQYF. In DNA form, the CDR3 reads TGTGCCAGCAGCCCCGGGACAGGGCACACAGATACGCAGTATTTT.

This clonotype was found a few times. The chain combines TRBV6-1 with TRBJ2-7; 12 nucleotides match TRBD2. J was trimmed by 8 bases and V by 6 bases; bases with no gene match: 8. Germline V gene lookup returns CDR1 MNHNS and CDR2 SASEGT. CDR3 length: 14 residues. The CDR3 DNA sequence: TGTGCCAGCAGCCCGACTAGCGGGAGTTGTCAGCAGTACTTC. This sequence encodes CASSPTSGSCQQYF.

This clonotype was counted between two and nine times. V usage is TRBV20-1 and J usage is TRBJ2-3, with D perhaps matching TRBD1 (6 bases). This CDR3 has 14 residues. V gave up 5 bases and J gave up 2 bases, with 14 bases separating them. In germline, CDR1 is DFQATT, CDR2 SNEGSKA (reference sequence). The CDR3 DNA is TGCAGTGCTCCGGGACAAAGTTCCACAGATACGCAGTATTTT. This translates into CSAPGQSSTDTQYF.

For the CDR3, the DNA is TGTGCCACCAGCAGAGAAGGGCAAGAGACCCAGTACTTC. Amino acid sequence: CATSREGQETQYF. The chain recombines TRBV15 with TRBJ2-5; D unresolved. Trimming pared 0 bases from V and 2 bases from J, leaving 4 bases between. The CDR3 consists of 13 residues. CDR1 is LNHNV, CDR2 YYDKDF, per germline (reference sequence).

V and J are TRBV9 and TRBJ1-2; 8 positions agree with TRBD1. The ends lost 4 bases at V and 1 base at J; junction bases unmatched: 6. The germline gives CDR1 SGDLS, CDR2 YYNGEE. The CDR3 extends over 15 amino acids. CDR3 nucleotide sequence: TGTGCCAGCAGCTCGGGCAGGGGGCTTAACTATGGCTACACCTTC. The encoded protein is CASSSGRGLNYGYTF. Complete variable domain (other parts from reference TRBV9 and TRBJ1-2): DSGVTQTPKHLITATGQRVTLRCSPRSGDLSVYWYQQSLDQGLQFLIQYYNGEERAKGNILERFSAQQFPDLHSELNLSSLELGDSALYFCASSSGRGLNYGYTFGSGTRLTVV.